This T cell receptor (beta chain) emerged from a study of blood T cell repertoires in COVID-19. Profiling relied on immunoSEQ multiplex PCR, and the TCRdb table lists in-frame clones only, not all of them. In the table there are approximately 75,000 clones, around 83% of which are singletons. The sequenced material came from peripheral blood. This receptor was taken from a man older than 75 with acute or convalescent COVID-19.

As DNA, the CDR3 is TGTGCCAGCGGCCTAGCAGAGAGAAACGAGCAGTACTTC. Its translation: CASGLAERNEQYF. This chain uses TRBV2 with TRBJ2-7, with D perhaps matching TRBD2 (5 bases). Germline assignment: CDR1 SNHLY and CDR2 FYNNEI. The CDR3 loop spans 13 amino acids. V dropped 8 bases and J dropped 5 bases, with 16 bases sitting between them.